This passage covers 22 T cell receptor beta chains from one sample sequenced in a study of vaccination and CD4 T cells after COVID-19. Treatment: roughly 11-day PBMC culture with coronavirus spike peptide pools or control peptides (ViraFEST assay). An Oncomine TCR Beta short-read assay was used to sequence the DNA from cultured CD4+ T cells. TCRdb recomputed calls from the PCR reads with MiXCR, one row per CDR3 protein. This sample has 10,000 or so distinct CDR3 sequences, with around a third found just once. These receptors are not linked to any known antigen. The sample was cultured CD4+ T cells from blood. The source is a human donor with COVID-19.

The rearrangement uses TRBV7-9 and TRBJ2-6; 9 positions match TRBD1. Per the germline V gene, CDR1 is SEHNR and CDR2 is FQNEAQ (reference sequence). The CDR3 is 17 amino acids. J gave up 0 bases and V 5 bases, and 5 bases lay outside the gene matches. For the CDR3, the DNA is TGTGCCAGCAGCCTGGGACAGGGCCCCTCTGGGGCCAACGTCCTGACTTTC. Its translation: CASSLGQGPSGANVLTF. Full variable domain (remainder filled in from reference TRBV7-9 and TRBJ2-6): DTGVSQNPRHKITKRGQNVTFRCDPISEHNRLYWYRQTLGQGPEFLTYFQNEAQLEKSRLLSDRFSAERPKGSFSTLEIQRTEQGDSAMYLCASSLGQGPSGANVLTFGAGSRLTVL.

This clonotype has more than one count but fewer than ten. The gene calls are TRBV20-1 and TRBJ2-2; 7 nucleotides line up with TRBD2. V trimming: 7 bases; J trimming: 6 bases; junction bases outside the gene matches: 2. The CDR3 runs to 11 residues. Germline V gene lookup returns CDR1 DFQATT and CDR2 SNEGSKA (reference sequence). The CDR3 region has the DNA TGCAGTGTAGCGGGTCCCGGGGAGCTGTTTTTT. Translated, it gives CSVAGPGELFF.

This clonotype was seen only a few times. The rearrangement uses TRBV24-1 and TRBJ2-7, with 11 bases lining up with TRBD1. Germline loops: CDR1 KGHDR, CDR2 SFDVKD. J was trimmed by 3 bases and V by 5 bases; bases with no gene match: 14. The CDR3 runs 18 residues. CDR3: CATSAGTGGFKAGYEQYF. The CDR3 DNA is TGTGCCACCAGTGCGGGGACAGGGGGTTTCAAGGCCGGCTACGAGCAGTACTTC.

The V call is TRBV12-3 or TRBV12-4, the J call TRBJ1-1; 7 bases match TRBD1. This CDR3 contains 13 residues. Germline trimming cut 6 bases from V and 9 bases from J; bases unmatched to any gene: 10. CDR3 nucleotides: TGTGCCAGCAGCCCCCACGACAGGGATAAAGCTTTCTTT. As protein: CASSPHDRDKAFF.

The rearrangement uses TRBV11-3 and TRBJ2-1; tentative D call: TRBD2 (5 bases). The germline V and J ends were trimmed by 5 bases and 7 bases, with 21 bases remaining between them. Germline CDR1 SGHNT, CDR2 YENEEA. The CDR3 spans 16 residues. CDR3 in DNA: TGTGCCAGCAGCCTGCGGGCCCATCCTGACGGGAATGAGCAGTTCTTC. This gives the protein CASSLRAHPDGNEQFF.

The table lists this clonotype with a few counts. This chain connects TRBV6-1 to TRBJ2-5; 9 bases agree with TRBD2. The CDR3 spans 15 residues. V lost 5 bases and J lost 2; bases outside the gene matches: 6. Germline V lookup: CDR1 MNHNS, CDR2 SASEGT. The CDR3 loop reads CASSRMTSGQETQYF. The CDR3 nucleotides are TGTGCCAGCAGTCGAATGACTAGCGGACAAGAGACCCAGTACTTC.

This chain joins TRBV5-1 and TRBJ2-6; possible D gene TRBD1, 6 bases. Germline CDR1 SGHRS, CDR2 YFSETQ. CDR3 length: 15 residues. V dropped 7 bases and J dropped 4 bases, with 15 bases sitting between them. CDR3 sequence: CASSSQGSGANVLTF. DNA for the CDR3: TGCGCCAGCTCAAGTCAGGGGTCGGGGGCCAACGTCCTGACTTTC.

This clonotype was detected a few times. The chain recombines TRBV19 with TRBJ1-2, with 10 positions matching TRBD1. The CDR3 loop spans 15 amino acids. Germline-derived CDR1 and CDR2 are LNHDA and SQIVND (reference sequence). With V trimmed by 6 bases and J by 8 bases, 12 bases remained unmatched. DNA of the CDR3: TGTGCCAGTAGCCGAGGCGGGACAGGGGAGGGGGGCTACACCTTC. Translated, it gives CASSRGGTGEGGYTF.

This chain links TRBV30 with TRBJ1-2, with D maybe TRBD1 (5 bases). This CDR3 is 12 amino acids long. Trimming removed 4 bases at V and 2 bases at J, with 8 bases between. The germline CDR1 and CDR2 sequences are GTSNPN and SVGIG (reference sequence). CDR3 coding DNA: TGTGCCTGGACGACAGAGAACTATGGCTACACCTTC. It codes for CAWTTENYGYTF.

This clonotype was seen a few times. This sequence joins TRBV19 and TRBJ1-5; maybe TRBD1 (5 bases). Trimming pared 5 bases from V and 3 bases from J, leaving 11 bases between. CDR3 size: 14 residues. The germline V gene has CDR1 LNHDA and CDR2 SQIVND (reference sequence). The CDR3 sequence is CASSLAGNNQPQHF. For the CDR3, the DNA is TGTGCCAGTAGTTTGGCAGGGAACAATCAGCCCCAGCATTTT.

J is TRBJ1-1 and V is TRBV19, with TRBD1 identical over 7 bases. Germline lookup yields CDR1 LNHDA and CDR2 SQIVND (reference sequence). With V trimmed by 7 bases and J by 3 bases, 14 bases remained unmatched. This CDR3 is 16 amino acids long. CDR3 in amino acids: CASTLKQGTQHTEAFF. The CDR3 DNA sequence: TGTGCCAGTACCTTGAAACAGGGGACCCAACACACTGAAGCTTTCTTT. The complete variable domain, with remaining parts taken from reference TRBV19 and TRBJ1-1, reads DGGITQSPKYLFRKEGQNVTLSCEQNLNHDAMYWYRQDPGQGLRLIYYSQIVNDFQKGDIAEGYSVSREKKESFPLTVTSAQKNPTAFYLCASTLKQGTQHTEAFFGQGTRLTVV.

This clonotype has only a few counts. V is TRBV2 and J is TRBJ1-5; possible D gene TRBD1, 6 bases. The V gene lost 4 bases and the J gene lost 3 bases, with 19 bases spanning the gap. This CDR3 spans 17 amino acids. Germline loops: CDR1 SNHLY, CDR2 FYNNEI. The CDR3 DNA is TGTGCCAGCAGTGCGAGCAGTCTCGGGGGCTACAATCAGCCCCAGCATTTT. Amino acid sequence: CASSASSLGGYNQPQHF.

This clonotype was detected only once. V is TRBV20-1 and J is TRBJ2-5, with TRBD2 identical over 9 bases. J was trimmed by 1 base and V by 6 bases; bases with no gene match: 6. The CDR3 contains 14 residues. Germline V gives CDR1 DFQATT, CDR2 SNEGSKA (reference sequence). CDR3 in amino acids: CSAQRGAAQETQYF. CDR3 in DNA: TGCAGTGCCCAGCGGGGGGCCGCCCAAGAGACCCAGTACTTC.

The CDR3 sequence: CSVETRDGRTEAFF. Here the CDR3 DNA reads TGCAGCGTTGAAACTAGAGACGGGCGGACTGAAGCTTTCTTT. V and J are TRBV29-1 and TRBJ1-1; D gene ambiguous. V lost 2 bases and J lost 5, with 15 bases in between. The germline V gene has CDR1 SQVTM and CDR2 ANQGSEA. This CDR3 spans 14 amino acids.

This rearrangement joins TRBV6-5 to TRBJ2-7, with 10 bases fitting TRBD1. The ends lost 4 bases at V and 5 bases at J; junction bases unmatched: 8. CDR1 and CDR2 (germline): MNHEY, SVGAGI. CDR3 length: 15 residues. The DNA for the CDR3 is TGTGCCAGCAGTTCCACTGACAGGGGGCAGAACGAGCAGTACTTC. This gives the protein CASSSTDRGQNEQYF.

The V and J genes are TRBV4-1 and TRBJ1-2, with D unclear. V was pared by 3 bases and J by 4 bases, with 15 bases between. In germline, CDR1 is MGHRA, CDR2 YSYEKL. This CDR3 is 15 amino acids long. CDR3 in DNA: TGCGCCAGCAGCCACGGCGAAGGGCTCGCCTATGGCTACACCTTC. This sequence encodes CASSHGEGLAYGYTF.

The genes are TRBV6-4 and TRBJ1-1; a possible D gene is TRBD1 (6 bases). The ends were cut back, 5 bases at V and 3 bases at J, with 10 bases in the middle. The germline V gene has CDR1 MRHNA and CDR2 SNTAGT. The CDR3 has 13 residues. The CDR3: CASSRGVDTEAFF. The CDR3 region has the DNA TGTGCCAGCAGTAGGGGGGTCGACACTGAAGCTTTCTTT.

This clonotype was counted only a few times. This chain links TRBV19 with TRBJ1-5; the match to TRBD1 covers 7 bases. CDR1 LNHDA and CDR2 SQIVND come from the germline V gene (reference sequence). With 5 bases clipped from V and 0 bases from J, the junction kept 1 base outside the gene matches. The CDR3 spans 14 residues. CDR3 bases: TGTGCCAGTAGTGGGACAGCTAGCAATCAGCCCCAGCATTTT. Protein product: CASSGTASNQPQHF.

The J gene is TRBJ2-5, the V gene TRBV28; D is uncertain. The germline V gene encodes CDR1 MDHEN and CDR2 SYDVKM. V was pared by 4 bases and J by 0 bases, with 6 bases between. This CDR3 comprises 13 residues. The CDR3 DNA reads as TGTGCCAGCAGTTCCGGGCACCAAGAGACCCAGTACTTC. Its translation is CASSSGHQETQYF.

DNA of the CDR3: TGTGCCAGCAGCTTATCGGCCACGGGACAGGACATTGGCTACACCTTC. Translation gives CASSLSATGQDIGYTF. The V gene is TRBV7-2, the J gene TRBJ1-2; 8 nucleotides agree with TRBD1. This CDR3 region has 16 residues. J lost 7 bases, V lost 2 bases, and 12 bases had no gene match. CDR1 and CDR2 (germline): SGHTA, FQGNSA.

V and J are TRBV15 and TRBJ1-1; no definite D call. The germline CDR1 and CDR2 sequences are LNHNV and YYDKDF (reference sequence). The CDR3 runs 15 residues. Between the trimmed V and J ends, which lost 0 bases and 1 base, there was a span of 9 bases. CDR3 DNA sequence: TGTGCCACCAGCAGAGATCTGCCGGGGAACACTGAAGCTTTCTTT. Its protein is CATSRDLPGNTEAFF.

This clonotype was seen more than once but under ten times. V usage is TRBV7-2 and J usage is TRBJ1-6, with D possibly being TRBD1 (5 bases). Looked up from germline, CDR1 is SGHTA and CDR2 is FQGNSA. V was trimmed by 6 bases and J by 8 bases, leaving 17 bases between them. The CDR3 runs to 15 residues. CDR3 protein: CASSPESGAHSPLHF. The CDR3, as DNA: TGTGCCAGCAGTCCCGAGAGCGGGGCCCATTCACCCCTCCACTTT.